Listed below are T cell receptor beta chains from one sample, sequenced in a study of cytomegalovirus exposure and HLA in healthy donors. Profiling relied on immunoSEQ multiplex PCR, and the TCRdb table lists in-frame clones only, not all of them. The sample data list some 120,000 clones. The sequencing sample was made of PBMCs. The receptors were sampled from a man aged 30-40 years in good health and CMV-seronegative. CDR3s include the opening cysteine and the closing phenylalanine or tryptophan. D genes are given only for firm matches.

j_call: TRBJ1-3; v_call: TRBV30; d_call: .; cdr3_aa: CAWSVGTGPLHNSGNTIYF; cdr3_nt: TGTGCCTGGAGTGTTGGAACAGGGCCACTCCACAACTCTGGAAACACCATATATTTT
j_call: TRBJ2-5; v_call: TRBV19; d_call: .; cdr3_aa: CASSIPAGGQETQYF; cdr3_nt: TGTGCCAGTAGTATCCCCGCGGGCGGACAAGAGACCCAGTACTTC
j_call: TRBJ2-7; v_call: TRBV11-3; d_call: .; cdr3_aa: CASSLDRRGEQYF; cdr3_nt: TGTGCCAGCAGCTTAGATCGCAGGGGCGAGCAGTACTTC
j_call: TRBJ1-5; v_call: TRBV5-1; d_call: .; cdr3_aa: CASSLAAGGNQPQHF; cdr3_nt: TGCGCCAGCAGCTTGGCGGCGGGGGGCAATCAGCCCCAGCATTTT
j_call: TRBJ2-1; v_call: TRBV5-1; d_call: .; cdr3_aa: CASSLQGSSYNEQFF; cdr3_nt: TGCGCCAGCAGCTTGCAGGGAAGCTCCTACAATGAGCAGTTCTTC
j_call: TRBJ1-4; v_call: TRBV19; d_call: TRBD1; cdr3_aa: CASSTPGQVREKLFF; cdr3_nt: TGTGCCAGTAGTACGCCGGGACAGGTCCGGGAAAAACTGTTTTTT
j_call: TRBJ1-5; v_call: TRBV18; d_call: TRBD1; cdr3_aa: CASSQTGASNQPQHF; cdr3_nt: TGTGCCAGCTCTCAGACAGGGGCTAGCAATCAGCCCCAGCATTTT
j_call: TRBJ2-7; v_call: TRBV5-5; d_call: TRBD1; cdr3_aa: CASSSQGAGKSYEQYF; cdr3_nt: TGTGCCAGCAGCTCACAGGGGGCGGGTAAATCCTACGAGCAGTACTTC
j_call: TRBJ2-7; v_call: TRBV10-1; d_call: TRBD1; cdr3_aa: CASRDRANYEQYF; cdr3_nt: TGCGCCAGCAGGGACAGGGCTAACTACGAGCAGTACTTC
j_call: TRBJ2-5; v_call: TRBV19; d_call: .; cdr3_aa: CASSIGVTGWEETQYF; cdr3_nt: TGTGCCAGTAGTATAGGCGTGACCGGGTGGGAAGAGACCCAGTACTTC
j_call: TRBJ1-5; v_call: TRBV2; d_call: TRBD1; cdr3_aa: CASLRDRNQPQHF; cdr3_nt: TGTGCCAGCCTTCGGGACAGGAATCAGCCCCAGCATTTT
j_call: TRBJ2-1; v_call: TRBV5-6; d_call: TRBD1; cdr3_aa: CASSPGGHEQFF; cdr3_nt: TGTGCCAGCAGCCCAGGGGGCCATGAGCAGTTCTTC
j_call: TRBJ1-5; v_call: TRBV19; d_call: .; cdr3_aa: CASSIIQKNQPQHF; cdr3_nt: TGTGCCAGTAGTATAATACAGAAGAATCAGCCCCAGCATTTT
j_call: TRBJ2-1; v_call: TRBV19; d_call: TRBD2; cdr3_aa: CASTVGTSGGREQFF; cdr3_nt: TGTGCCAGTACCGTGGGGACTAGCGGGGGCCGCGAGCAGTTCTTC
j_call: TRBJ1-1; v_call: TRBV4-1; d_call: TRBD1; cdr3_aa: CASSQDVVAVRGPTEAFF; cdr3_nt: TGCGCCAGCAGCCAAGATGTGGTGGCAGTGAGGGGGCCCACTGAAGCTTTCTTT
j_call: TRBJ2-5; v_call: TRBV5-1; d_call: .; cdr3_aa: CASSQGDLQETQYF; cdr3_nt: TGCGCCAGCAGCCAGGGGGACTTACAAGAGACCCAGTACTTC
j_call: TRBJ2-6; v_call: TRBV14; d_call: .; cdr3_aa: CASSQQNSGANVLTF; cdr3_nt: TGTGCCAGCAGCCAACAGAACTCTGGGGCCAACGTCCTGACTTTC
j_call: TRBJ2-1; v_call: TRBV5-1; d_call: .; cdr3_aa: CASSLAQGGGNEQFF; cdr3_nt: TGCGCCAGCAGCTTGGCTCAGGGGGGTGGCAATGAGCAGTTCTTC
j_call: TRBJ2-7; v_call: TRBV4-1; d_call: .; cdr3_aa: CASSPQTGSLKEQYF; cdr3_nt: TGCGCCAGCAGCCCCCAGACAGGATCCTTGAAAGAGCAGTACTTC
j_call: TRBJ2-4; v_call: TRBV19; d_call: .; cdr3_aa: CASKEELAKNIQYF; cdr3_nt: TGTGCCAGTAAAGAGGAACTAGCCAAAAACATTCAGTACTTC
j_call: TRBJ2-5; v_call: TRBV6-5; d_call: TRBD2; cdr3_aa: CASRGSGGIFRTQYF; cdr3_nt: TGTGCCAGCAGGGGAAGCGGGGGGATCTTTCGGACCCAGTACTTC
j_call: TRBJ1-5; v_call: TRBV30; d_call: .; cdr3_aa: CAWSAIGGGNQPQHF; cdr3_nt: TGTGCCTGGAGTGCTATAGGGGGTGGCAATCAGCCCCAGCATTTT
j_call: TRBJ1-2; v_call: TRBV5-4; d_call: TRBD1; cdr3_aa: CASSSGQGVRGYTF; cdr3_nt: TGTGCCAGCAGTTCGGGACAGGGGGTACGGGGCTACACCTTC